This T cell receptor (beta chain) was recorded in a study of blood T cell repertoires in COVID-19 (dated by TCRdb to the early 2020s). As for the study more broadly: Collaborator samples came from the United States, Italy and Spain and covered acute and convalescent phases of COVID-19. Where available, HLA class I and class II types were taken from metadata supplied by the sample provider and were not determined by assay-based typing. Samples were obtained from the ongoing ImmuneRACE study (first 160 participants) and from approximately 1,200 subjects provided by 6 global collaborators. The repertoires were made available in a free public database intended to serve as a resource for research on the immune response to SARS-CoV-2. The material from the prospective study consisted of cDNA or gDNA derived from T cells, B-cell-depleted T cells, or PBMCs. A de-identified subject ID, COVID-19 status, age in years and sex were almost always included in the sample metadata. Subjects who had been exposed to COVID-19, were actively infected with it, or had recovered from it provided the deeply sampled blood TCRbeta repertoires that made up the dataset.

Enrolling through a virtual design, the prospective study's participants ranged in age from roughly 18 to 89 years and lived across some 23 United States geographic areas. In the prospective study, participants were assigned to cohorts based on the clinical history participants reported in a screening survey and a study questionnaire. In the prospective study, mobile phlebotomists collected whole blood, serum and a nasopharyngeal or oropharyngeal swab from each participant. Participants in the prospective study had the option to provide additional blood draws and questionnaires over a roughly two-month period. Before DNA extraction, blood samples from the prospective study were shipped at room temperature or frozen. A distance of 10 bases separates the germline ends of V and J, which lose 3 bases and 7 bases respectively. For CDR1 and CDR2, the germline V gene lists MRHNA and SNTAGT. The CDR3, from cysteine to phenylalanine, totals 14 residues. Just CDR3 DNA is preserved here, 42 bases in frame from base 1.

General conclusions and limits of the study: Clinical and demographic metadata were provided uncurated, with the amount varying by source and participant.

TCRbeta CDR3 regions were amplified from genomic DNA by means of the immunoSEQ Assay, a bias-controlled multiplex PCR. Regarding the original processing steps: The number of nucleated cells in each sample was estimated from the amplification of reference gene primers within the assay. To quantify the absolute abundance of each unique TCRbeta CDR3 rearrangement, sequence reads were collapsed and filtered. For each sample, productive Simpson clonality was calculated as the square root of Simpson's diversity index across productive rearrangements. Not all clones reach the TCRdb copy of this immuneACCESS table, which keeps in-frame sequences only. Checked studies attribute under half of the gap to unresolved V genes and leave the rest unexplained. V and J calls and clone size follow that table, whereas D and trimming were derived from the DNA. Within this sample are about 250,000 clones, with approximately 85% of them counted one time only. Over 7.5% of the sample is taken by the ten largest.

Remarks on this clone: The clone's antigen remains unknown. No base quality values were provided; no much bigger clone lies one nucleotide off.

Sequenced: PBMCs or T cells enriched from blood (not recorded which). The TCR was taken from a woman aged 45-65 years with acute COVID-19. The rearranged chain carries TRBV6-4 and TRBJ1-6, and perhaps TRBD1 as D gene, on 6 matching bases. The CDR3 protein sequence reads: CASSEGGWNSPLHF. The DNA reads as follows: TGTGCCAGCAGTGAAGGGGGATGGAATTCACCCCTCCACTTT.